Each of the 20 T cell receptor beta chains below was sequenced from the same sample in a study of CD8 T cells in ankylosing spondylitis. Antigen specificity for these receptors is unknown. Study observations and caveats: For ankylosing spondylitis blood, a TCR beta motif of several highly homologous variants appeared characteristic.

MiXCR, applied by TCRdb to the 5' RACE reads, yields one record per CDR3 protein. The sample records around 770,000 distinct CDR3 sequences, 12% being singletons. Sequenced: blood, either unsorted or a sorted T cell fraction (not recorded which). The receptors stem from a male donor with ankylosing spondylitis.

A few counts support this clonotype. The chain joins TRBV7-8 to TRBJ2-5; 8 bases fit TRBD1. The V gene end was trimmed by 4 bases and the J gene end by 5 bases; junction bases not matched to a gene: 6. The germline V gene has CDR1 SGHVS and CDR2 FQNEAQ. There are 14 residues in the CDR3. The CDR3 sequence: CASSSGQGWETQYF. The DNA for the CDR3 is TGTGCCAGCAGCTCCGGACAGGGCTGGGAGACCCAGTACTTC.

This chain links TRBV12-3 or TRBV12-4 with TRBJ1-2; D unclear. The CDR3 has 12 residues. Trimming stripped 4 bases from V and 4 bases from J, with 7 bases between. The CDR3 DNA sequence: TGTGCCAGCAGTTCGCGGACCTATGGCTACACCTTC. It encodes CASSSRTYGYTF.

The chain uses TRBV7-9 and TRBJ2-7; 8 nucleotides match TRBD2. This CDR3 is 15 amino acids long. Trimming removed 5 bases from V and 3 bases from J; junction bases left unmatched: 9. The germline CDR1 and CDR2 sequences are SEHNR and FQNEAQ (reference sequence). The CDR3 nucleotides read TGTGCCAGCAGCGAAACTAGCGGATGGGACTACGAGCAGTACTTC. Translated: CASSETSGWDYEQYF.

There are a few counts of this clonotype. The V call is TRBV12-3 or TRBV12-4, the J call TRBJ1-6; the D is unclear. Trimming cost V 5 bases and J 10 bases, with 12 bases left between them. There are 13 residues in the CDR3. CDR3: CASSPVSWSPLHF. The CDR3 region has the DNA TGTGCCAGCAGTCCCGTTTCTTGGTCACCCCTCCACTTT.

The CDR3: CASSLASADSEQYF. DNA for the CDR3: TGTGCCAGCAGTCTCGCATCCGCCGACAGCGAGCAGTACTTC. This rearrangement joins TRBV6-2 or TRBV6-3 to TRBJ2-7, with D possibly being TRBD1 (5 bases). This CDR3 contains 14 residues. Trimming cost V 5 bases and J 6 bases, with 17 bases left between them. Per germline, CDR1 MNHEY and CDR2 SVGEGT.

V is TRBV5-1 and J is TRBJ1-1; 9 nucleotides match TRBD1. Trimming removed 2 bases from V and 4 bases from J; junction bases left unmatched: 6. This CDR3 contains 15 residues. Germline CDR1 SGHRS, CDR2 YFSETQ. For the CDR3, the DNA is TGCGCCAGCAGCTTACTTCCGGGACAGGGCACTGAAGCTTTCTTT. Its translation is CASSLLPGQGTEAFF.

The chain is built from TRBV24-1 and TRBJ2-5, with 9 bases identical to TRBD1. The V gene end was trimmed by 2 bases and the J gene end by 5 bases; junction bases not matched to a gene: 5. The CDR3 is made up of 15 amino acids. The germline gives CDR1 KGHDR, CDR2 SFDVKD. The CDR3 loop reads CATSDSGTGRETQYF. In DNA, the CDR3 is TGTGCCACCAGTGATTCCGGGACAGGGCGGGAGACCCAGTACTTC.

This clonotype was detected only a few times. The chain recombines TRBV10-3 with TRBJ2-1; TRBD1 matches 8 bases. The CDR3 is made up of 16 amino acids. V dropped 7 bases and J dropped 6; count of bases not matched to a gene: 14. Per germline, CDR1 ENHRY and CDR2 SYGVKD. CDR3: CAITPGTGRGFNEQFF. In DNA, the CDR3 is TGTGCCATCACCCCGGGGACAGGAAGGGGATTCAATGAGCAGTTCTTC.

In its sample, this clonotype was seen a few times. The chain has TRBV20-1 and TRBJ2-7; 7 bases are a match to TRBD2. The germline gives CDR1 DFQATT, CDR2 SNEGSKA (reference sequence). V trimming: 1 base; J trimming: 2 bases; junction bases outside the gene matches: 5. The CDR3 is 14 amino acids. The CDR3 coding sequence is TGCAGTGCTAGAGCCGGGACTAAGACCTACGAGCAGTACTTC. Its protein is CSARAGTKTYEQYF.

This clonotype was recorded a few times. CDR3 region: CASRLGTSGSISTDTQYF. CDR3 DNA sequence: TGTGCCAGCAGACTAGGGACTAGCGGGAGTATAAGCACAGATACGCAGTATTTT. The rearrangement links TRBV12-3 or TRBV12-4 to TRBJ2-3; the match to TRBD2 covers 14 bases. The V gene end was trimmed by 6 bases and the J gene end by 0 bases; junction bases not matched to a gene: 8. CDR3 length equals 18 residues.

Written as DNA, the CDR3 is TGTGCCAGCACCCCGGGGGGTTCTAGCACAGATACGCAGTATTTT. It encodes CASTPGGSSTDTQYF. The V and J genes are TRBV9 and TRBJ2-3; TRBD2 agrees at 7 bases. The CDR3 contains 15 residues. The germline V gene encodes CDR1 SGDLS and CDR2 YYNGEE. With V trimmed by 6 bases and J by 0 bases, 7 bases remained unmatched.

This clonotype was detected only a few times. This rearrangement joins TRBV27 to TRBJ1-2; D possibly corresponds to TRBD1 (5 bases). V shed 5 bases and J shed 4 bases, with 14 bases lying between them. Germline values: CDR1 MNHEY, CDR2 SMNVEV (reference sequence). This CDR3 comprises 14 residues. This CDR3 is CASSPGRFSYGYTF. The CDR3 DNA is TGTGCCAGCAGTCCAGGGCGCTTTAGCTATGGCTACACCTTC.

The gene calls are TRBV7-2 and TRBJ2-4; TRBD2 matches at 12 bases. Per germline, CDR1 SGHTA and CDR2 FQGNSA. The CDR3 covers 14 residues. V was pared by 6 bases and J by 7 bases, with 4 bases of the junction left unmatched. The CDR3 loop reads CASSTSGRNNIQYF. The CDR3 DNA reads TGTGCCAGCAGTACTAGCGGGAGGAACAACATTCAGTACTTC.

The genes are TRBV19 and TRBJ2-3; the D is unclear. Germline lookup yields CDR1 LNHDA and CDR2 SQIVND (reference sequence). V lost 7 bases and J 2 bases, leaving 10 bases between the germline ends. The CDR3 totals 13 residues. The CDR3 region is CASKRQDTDTQYF. CDR3 DNA: TGTGCCAGTAAACGGCAGGACACAGATACGCAGTATTTT.

This clonotype was observed at least ten times. The chain combines TRBV5-1 with TRBJ1-1; 9 nucleotides agree with TRBD1. This CDR3 has 14 residues. Germline assignment: CDR1 SGHRS and CDR2 YFSETQ. With V trimmed by 2 bases and J by 4 bases, 3 bases remained unmatched. CDR3 amino acids: CASSFTGGVTEAFF. The CDR3 DNA follows: TGCGCCAGCAGCTTTACAGGGGGCGTCACTGAAGCTTTCTTT.

The V call is TRBV5-1, the J call TRBJ2-3; TRBD2 aligns across 8 bases. The CDR3 is made up of 16 amino acids. From germline, CDR1 is SGHRS and CDR2 YFSETQ. J was trimmed by 1 base and V by 1 base; bases with no gene match: 5. The CDR3 reads CASSLRAAGGTDTQYF. For the CDR3, the DNA is TGCGCCAGCAGCTTGAGGGCAGCGGGAGGCACAGATACGCAGTATTTT.

This clonotype showed up many times. The V and J genes are TRBV20-1 and TRBJ2-1; 8 nucleotides line up with TRBD1. The V gene end was trimmed by 3 bases and the J gene end by 5 bases; junction bases not matched to a gene: 12. Looked up from germline, CDR1 is DFQATT and CDR2 is SNEGSKA (reference sequence). The CDR3 runs 16 residues. CDR3 loop: CSARPNRDRYHNEQFF. The CDR3 bases are TGCAGTGCTAGGCCAAACCGGGACAGGTATCACAATGAGCAGTTCTTC.

This rearrangement joins TRBV29-1 to TRBJ2-5; D unresolved. V lost 4 bases to trimming and J lost 5 bases, with 20 bases between them. Per the germline V gene, CDR1 is SQVTM and CDR2 is ANQGSEA. This CDR3 contains 15 residues. The DNA for the CDR3 is TGCAGCGTTGTCAGGAACGCAGGAAAAGGGGAGACCCAGTACTTC. Its translation is CSVVRNAGKGETQYF.

This clonotype was detected a few times. The rearrangement uses TRBV12-3 or TRBV12-4 and TRBJ1-5; TRBD1 matches 8 bases. CDR3 length: 16 residues. V lost 4 bases, J lost 5 bases, and 10 bases stayed unmatched. CDR3 DNA: TGTGCCAGCAGTTATCTGTGGACAGGGAAAGATCAGCCCCAGCATTTT. It encodes CASSYLWTGKDQPQHF.

Only a few counts were recorded for this clonotype. V and J are TRBV11-2 and TRBJ1-2; tentatively, D is TRBD1 (6 bases). Trimming stripped 7 bases from V and 3 bases from J, with 15 bases between. This CDR3 spans 14 amino acids. Germline values: CDR1 SGHAT, CDR2 FQNNGV. For the CDR3, the DNA is TGTGCCAGCACGACAGGCGATCTGTACTATGGCTACACCTTC. It is translated as CASTTGDLYYGYTF.